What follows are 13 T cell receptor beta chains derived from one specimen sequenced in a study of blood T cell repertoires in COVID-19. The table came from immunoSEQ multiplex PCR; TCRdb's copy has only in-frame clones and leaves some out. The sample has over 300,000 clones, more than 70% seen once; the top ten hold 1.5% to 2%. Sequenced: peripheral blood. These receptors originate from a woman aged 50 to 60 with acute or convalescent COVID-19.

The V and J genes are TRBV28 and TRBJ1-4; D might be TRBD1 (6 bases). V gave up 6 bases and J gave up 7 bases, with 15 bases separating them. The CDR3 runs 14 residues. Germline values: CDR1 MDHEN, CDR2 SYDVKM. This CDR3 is CASRITGWGEKLFF. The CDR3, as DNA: TGTGCCAGCAGAATTACAGGGTGGGGTGAAAAACTGTTTTTT. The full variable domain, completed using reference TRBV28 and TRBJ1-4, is DVKVTQSSRYLVKRTGEKVFLECVQDMDHENMFWYRQDPGLGLRLIYFSYDVKMKEKGDIPEGYSVSREKKERFSLILESASTNQTSMYLCASRITGWGEKLFFGSGTQLSVL.

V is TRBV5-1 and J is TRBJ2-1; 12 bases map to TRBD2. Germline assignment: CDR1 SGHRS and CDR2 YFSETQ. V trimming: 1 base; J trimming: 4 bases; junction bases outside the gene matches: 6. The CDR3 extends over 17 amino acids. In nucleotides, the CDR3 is TGCGCCAGCAGCTTGTCCCTTACTAGCGGGGGGTACAATGAGCAGTTCTTC. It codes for CASSLSLTSGGYNEQFF.

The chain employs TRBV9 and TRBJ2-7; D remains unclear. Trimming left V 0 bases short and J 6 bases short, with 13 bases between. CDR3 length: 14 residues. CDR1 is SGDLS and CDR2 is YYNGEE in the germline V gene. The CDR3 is CASSVDPLAAEQYF. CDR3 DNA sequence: TGTGCCAGCAGCGTAGACCCCTTGGCGGCCGAGCAGTACTTC.

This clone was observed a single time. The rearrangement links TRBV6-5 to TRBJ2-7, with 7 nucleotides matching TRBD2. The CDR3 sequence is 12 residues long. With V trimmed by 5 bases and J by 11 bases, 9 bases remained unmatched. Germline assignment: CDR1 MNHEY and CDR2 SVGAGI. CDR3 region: CASSRPGGGKYF. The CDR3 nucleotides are TGTGCCAGCAGTCGCCCGGGAGGTGGGAAGTACTTC.

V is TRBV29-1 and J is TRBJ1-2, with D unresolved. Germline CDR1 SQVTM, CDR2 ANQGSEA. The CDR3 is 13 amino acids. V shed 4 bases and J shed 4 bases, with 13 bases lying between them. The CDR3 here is CSVGPSGGYGYTF. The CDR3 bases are TGCAGCGTTGGTCCCTCAGGAGGCTATGGCTACACCTTC.

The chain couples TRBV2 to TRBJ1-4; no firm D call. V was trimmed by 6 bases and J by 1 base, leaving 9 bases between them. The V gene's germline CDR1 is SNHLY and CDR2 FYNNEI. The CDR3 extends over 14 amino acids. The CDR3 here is CASRRVLTNEKLFF. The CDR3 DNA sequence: TGTGCCAGCAGACGGGTCTTAACTAATGAAAAACTGTTTTTT.

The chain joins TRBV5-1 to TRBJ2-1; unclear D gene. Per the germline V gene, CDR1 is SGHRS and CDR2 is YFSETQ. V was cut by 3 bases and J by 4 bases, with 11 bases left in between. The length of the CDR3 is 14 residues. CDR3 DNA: TGCGCCAGCAGCTACGGTAGCCGATACAATGAGCAGTTCTTC. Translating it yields CASSYGSRYNEQFF.

The CDR3 is CASSPRTYEQYF. Written as DNA, the CDR3 is TGTGCCAGCAGCCCTAGAACCTACGAGCAGTACTTC. The J gene is TRBJ2-7, the V gene TRBV7-9; D is undetermined. Germline V gene lookup returns CDR1 SEHNR and CDR2 FQNEAQ (reference sequence). V was shortened by 5 bases and J by 2 bases, with 7 bases between the two germline ends. This CDR3 is built from 12 residues.

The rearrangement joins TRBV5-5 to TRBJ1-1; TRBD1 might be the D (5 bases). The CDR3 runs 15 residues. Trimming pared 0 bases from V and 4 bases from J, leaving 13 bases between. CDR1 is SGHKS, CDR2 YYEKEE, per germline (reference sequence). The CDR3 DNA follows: TGTGCCAGCAGCTTGGGTCAGGGTATCGGCACTGAAGCTTTCTTT. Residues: CASSLGQGIGTEAFF.

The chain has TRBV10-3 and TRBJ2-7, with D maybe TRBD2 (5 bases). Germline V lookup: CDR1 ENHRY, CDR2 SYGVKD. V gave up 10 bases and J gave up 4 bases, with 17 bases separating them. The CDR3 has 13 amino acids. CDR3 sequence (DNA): TGTGCCACCGGGGAAGGGCTAGTGTACGAGCAGTACTTC. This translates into CATGEGLVYEQYF.

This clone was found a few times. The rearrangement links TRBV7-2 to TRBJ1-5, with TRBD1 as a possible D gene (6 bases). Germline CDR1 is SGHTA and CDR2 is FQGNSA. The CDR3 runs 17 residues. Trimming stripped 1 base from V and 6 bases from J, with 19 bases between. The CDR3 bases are TGTGCCAGCAGCTTAGGCGGGTACAGGGTAAGCGTTCAGCCCCAGCATTTT. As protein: CASSLGGYRVSVQPQHF.

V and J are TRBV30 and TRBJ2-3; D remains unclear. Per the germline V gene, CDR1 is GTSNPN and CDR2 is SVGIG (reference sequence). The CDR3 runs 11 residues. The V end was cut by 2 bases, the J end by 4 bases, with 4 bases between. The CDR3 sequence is CAWSFSDTQYF. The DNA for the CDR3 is TGTGCCTGGAGTTTCTCAGATACGCAGTATTTT. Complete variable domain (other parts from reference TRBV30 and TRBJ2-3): SQTIHQWPATLVQPVGSPLSLECTVEGTSNPNLYWYRQAAGRGLQLLFYSVGIGQISSEVPQNLSASRPQDRQFILSSKKLLLSDSGFYLCAWSFSDTQYFGPGTRLTVL.

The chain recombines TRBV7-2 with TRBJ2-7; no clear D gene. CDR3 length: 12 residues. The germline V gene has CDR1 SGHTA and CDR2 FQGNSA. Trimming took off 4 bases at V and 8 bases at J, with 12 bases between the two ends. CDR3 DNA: TGTGCCAGCAGCTCCCCGATAGAGAAGCAGTACTTC. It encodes CASSSPIEKQYF.